The 16 T cell receptor beta chains reported below all come from one sample, sequenced in a study of molecular identifiers for immune sequencing clone quantification (dated by TCRdb to the late 2010s). The library was obtained by PCR. Sequencer: Illumina HiSeq 4000. TCRdb reran the public reads through fastp at Q25 and MiXCR, keeping productive beta chains. Each CDR3 protein gets just one entry, which takes the most common genes and DNA from the rows behind it. Here the sample has about 640,000 distinct CDR3 sequences; less than 20% occur a single time. Clones ranked in the top ten supply roughly 0.83% of the sample. Material for sequencing was naive CD8+ T cells from blood, with Jurkat cell RNA spiked in. Read against the paper, the sample's cell subset or site label means: FACS-sorted CD8+CD4-CCR7+CD45RA+ naive T cells. The source of these receptors is a human donor in good health. Some libraries in this study had Jurkat cell RNA spiked in.

This clonotype was seen many times. V usage is TRBV5-1 and J usage is TRBJ2-7; D not resolved. Germline-derived CDR1 and CDR2 are SGHRS and YFSETQ. V was shortened by 0 bases and J by 0 bases, with 4 bases between the two germline ends. This CDR3 has 13 residues. The CDR3 DNA sequence: TGCGCCAGCAGCTTGGTCGACTCCTACGAGCAGTACTTC. Translating gives CASSLVDSYEQYF.

This clonotype has a count of ten or more. The chain links TRBV20-1 to TRBJ2-5; either TRBD1 or TRBD2 may fit D (5 bases each). This CDR3 is 13 amino acids long. The germline CDR1 and CDR2 sequences are DFQATT and SNEGSKA (reference sequence). V was pared by 0 bases and J by 4 bases, with 9 bases between. The CDR3 DNA sequence: TGCAGTGCTAGAGATGGGACCGGAGAGACCCAGTACTTC. Translation: CSARDGTGETQYF.

Details on this clonotype: A read error may explain this, as a much larger clone is one base away. This likely comes from a read error, as the CDR3 has no conserved phenylalanine or tryptophan at its end. The J gene is TRBJ2-1, the V gene TRBV12-3 or TRBV12-4; tentatively, D is TRBD2 (6 bases). V lost 4 bases to trimming and J lost 0 bases, with 13 bases between them. The CDR3 covers 16 residues. Here the CDR3 DNA reads TGTGCCAGCAGTTCCCGACTAGAACGCTCCTACAATGAGCAGTTCTGC. This encodes CASSSRLERSYNEQFC.

With regard to this clonotype: A read error may be the cause here, since a much bigger clone is one base away. This rearrangement joins TRBV4-1 to TRBJ2-7; D gene unclear. CDR3 length equals 13 residues. Germline CDR1 MGHRA, CDR2 YSYEKL. CDR3 region: CASSQQYAYEQCF. The CDR3 nucleotides read TGCGCCAGCAGCCAACAGTATGCGTACGAGCAGTGCTTC.

This clonotype occurred many times. The chain recombines TRBV7-8 with TRBJ1-5, with a tentative D call TRBD1 (5 bases). The ends were cut back, 4 bases at V and 9 bases at J, with 19 bases in the middle. The CDR3 spans 15 residues. Germline V lookup: CDR1 SGHVS, CDR2 FQNEAQ. The CDR3 reads CASSSDDSSSWPQHF. The CDR3 DNA is TGTGCCAGCAGCTCAGATGACAGTTCCTCTTGGCCCCAGCATTTT.

This clonotype was counted ten times or more. V usage is TRBV11-1 and J usage is TRBJ2-7; TRBD2 might be the D (6 bases). Between the trimmed V and J ends, which lost 5 bases and 7 bases, there was a span of 15 bases. The CDR3 spans 13 residues. CDR1 SGHAT and CDR2 FQDESV come from the germline V gene (reference sequence). CDR3 coding DNA: TGTGCCAGCAGCCCCCCGACCGCGGGAGAGCAGTACTTC. This translates into CASSPPTAGEQYF.

The sample holds many counts of this clonotype. The chain employs TRBV2 and TRBJ2-4; D ambiguous. The V gene's germline CDR1 is SNHLY and CDR2 FYNNEI. Trimming shortened V by 6 bases and J by 0 bases, and 6 bases separated the two germline ends. The CDR3 totals 13 residues. The CDR3 DNA reads as TGTGCCAGCAGGTCCTTAGCCAAAAACATTCAGTACTTC. Its translation is CASRSLAKNIQYF.

This clonotype has a count of ten or more. This chain's CDR3 is CSVRRHSGANVLTF. Written as DNA, the CDR3 is TGCAGTGTGAGACGGCACTCTGGGGCCAACGTCCTGACTTTC. The chain combines TRBV20-1 with TRBJ2-6, with D unclear. CDR1 DFQATT and CDR2 SNEGSKA come from the germline V gene (reference sequence). V lost 7 bases and J lost 0, with 10 bases in between. CDR3 size: 14 residues.

The chain uses TRBV20-1 and TRBJ2-7, with D unclear. The CDR3 sequence is 15 residues long. The germline V gene has CDR1 DFQATT and CDR2 SNEGSKA (reference sequence). Deletions cut 0 bases from V and 2 bases from J, with 14 bases between. The chain's CDR3 is CSARDVNTIPYEQYF. In DNA, the CDR3 is TGCAGTGCTAGAGATGTAAACACGATACCCTACGAGCAGTACTTC.

In its sample, this clonotype was seen many times. V gene TRBV7-9 combines with J gene TRBJ1-5; no definite D call. Germline V gene sequence: CDR1 SEHNR, CDR2 FQNEAQ (reference sequence). Trimming pared 5 bases from V and 6 bases from J, leaving 11 bases between. The CDR3 is 13 amino acids. The CDR3 DNA sequence: TGTGCCAGCAGCCCCCCAGGTGGTCAGCCCCAGCATTTT. Its protein product is CASSPPGGQPQHF.

As regards this clonotype: An end of the junction differs from the germline gene, which may be a read error. The gene calls are TRBV13 and TRBJ2-2, with a weak D call TRBD1 (5 bases). CDR1 is PRHDT and CDR2 is FYEKMQ in the germline V gene (reference sequence). CDR3 length: 16 amino acids. The CDR3 protein is CAGSLEGRPGYGELFF. In DNA, the CDR3 is TGTGCCGGCAGCTTAGAAGGGCGGCCAGGGTACGGGGAGCTGTTTTTT.

This clonotype was counted ten times or more. The J gene is TRBJ1-3, the V gene TRBV19; D is uncertain. The CDR3 is 14 residues long. Per germline, CDR1 LNHDA and CDR2 SQIVND (reference sequence). Trimming removed 8 bases from V and 0 bases from J, with 11 bases in between. CDR3 sequence (DNA): TGTGCCAGTTGTGAAGATCGCTCTGGAAACACCATATATTTT. Its protein is CASCEDRSGNTIYF. The variable domain in full, completed from reference TRBV19 and TRBJ1-3, reads DGGITQSPKYLFRKEGQNVTLSCEQNLNHDAMYWYRQDPGQGLRLIYYSQIVNDFQKGDIAEGYSVSREKKESFPLTVTSAQKNPTAFYLCASCEDRSGNTIYFGEGSWLTVV.

This clonotype has a count of ten or more. The V call is TRBV4-1, the J call TRBJ1-1, with D possibly matching TRBD1 (5 bases). CDR3 length: 15 residues. V was shortened by 0 bases and J by 4 bases, with 12 bases between the two germline ends. CDR1 MGHRA and CDR2 YSYEKL come from the germline V gene. CDR3 region: CASSQDGQGATEAFF. CDR3 DNA: TGCGCCAGCAGCCAAGATGGCCAGGGAGCCACTGAAGCTTTCTTT.

The CDR3 bases are TGTGCCAGCAGCCCATTTCCTAAACAGGACATCACTGGGCAAGAGACCCAGTACTTC. Translating it yields CASSPFPKQDITGQETQYF. The V gene is TRBV3-1, the J gene TRBJ2-5, with D possibly being TRBD1 (5 bases). The V end was cut by 4 bases, the J end by 2 bases, with 26 bases between. The germline V gene encodes CDR1 LGHDT and CDR2 YNNKEL (reference sequence). The CDR3 is made up of 19 amino acids.

Comment on this clonotype: This may come from a read error, since a much larger clone is one base off. V is TRBV20-1 and J is TRBJ2-7; a weak D match, TRBD2 (6 bases). CDR3 size: 17 residues. Germline V gives CDR1 DFQATT, CDR2 SNEGSKA (reference sequence). DNA of the CDR3: TGCGGTGCTAGTGTGCTGTCCTTGGCCCAGGGAGGCTACGAGCAGTACTTC. Protein sequence: CGASVLSLAQGGYEQYF.

The sample holds many counts of this clonotype. This sequence joins TRBV27 and TRBJ2-7, with no clear D. The V and J ends lost 4 bases and 3 bases respectively, with 10 bases between them. Germline V CDR1 and CDR2: MNHEY, SMNVEV (reference sequence). The CDR3 loop spans 13 amino acids. In DNA form, the CDR3 reads TGTGCCAGCAGTTACGCCTATCTCTACGAGCAGTACTTC. This translates into CASSYAYLYEQYF.